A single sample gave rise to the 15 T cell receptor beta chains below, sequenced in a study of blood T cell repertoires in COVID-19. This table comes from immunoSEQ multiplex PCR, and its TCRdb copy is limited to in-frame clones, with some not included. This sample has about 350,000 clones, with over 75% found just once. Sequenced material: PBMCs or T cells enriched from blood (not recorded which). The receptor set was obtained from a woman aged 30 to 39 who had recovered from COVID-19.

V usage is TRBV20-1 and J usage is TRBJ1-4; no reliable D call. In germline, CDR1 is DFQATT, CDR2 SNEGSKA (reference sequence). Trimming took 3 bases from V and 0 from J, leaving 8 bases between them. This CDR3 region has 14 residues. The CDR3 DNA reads TGCAGTGCTAGTGAGACATCAACTAATGAAAAACTGTTTTTT. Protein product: CSASETSTNEKLFF.

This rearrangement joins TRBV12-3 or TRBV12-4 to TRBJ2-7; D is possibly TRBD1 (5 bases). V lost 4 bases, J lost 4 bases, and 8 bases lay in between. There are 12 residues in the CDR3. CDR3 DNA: TGTGCCAGCAGTTCGAACAGGTACGAGCAGTACTTC. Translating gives CASSSNRYEQYF.

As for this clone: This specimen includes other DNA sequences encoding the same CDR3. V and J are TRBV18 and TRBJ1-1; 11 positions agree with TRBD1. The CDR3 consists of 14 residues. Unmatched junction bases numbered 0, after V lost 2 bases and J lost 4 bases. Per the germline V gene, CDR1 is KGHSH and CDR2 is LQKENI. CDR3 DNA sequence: TGTGCCAGCTCACCAGGACAGGGGGCCACTGAAGCTTTCTTT. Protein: CASSPGQGATEAFF.

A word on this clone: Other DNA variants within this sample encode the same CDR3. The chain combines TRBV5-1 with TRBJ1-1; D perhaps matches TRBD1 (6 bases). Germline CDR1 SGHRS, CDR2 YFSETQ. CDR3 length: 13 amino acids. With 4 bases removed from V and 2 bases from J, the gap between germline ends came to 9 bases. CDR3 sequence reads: CASSRTENTEAFF. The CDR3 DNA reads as TGCGCCAGCAGCCGGACAGAAAACACTGAAGCTTTCTTT.

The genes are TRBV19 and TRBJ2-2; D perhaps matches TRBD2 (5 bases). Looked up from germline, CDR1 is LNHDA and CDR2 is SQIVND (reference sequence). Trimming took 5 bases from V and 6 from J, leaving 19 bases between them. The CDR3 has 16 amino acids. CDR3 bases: TGTGCCAGTAGTCCTGGACTCTCGCTTGGTCCCGGGGAGCTGTTTTTT. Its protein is CASSPGLSLGPGELFF.

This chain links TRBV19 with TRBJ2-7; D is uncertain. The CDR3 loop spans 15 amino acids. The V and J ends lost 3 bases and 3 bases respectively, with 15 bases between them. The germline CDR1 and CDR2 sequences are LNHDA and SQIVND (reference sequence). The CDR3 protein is CASSIGSGLGYEQYF. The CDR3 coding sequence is TGTGCCAGTAGTATCGGCTCGGGTTTGGGCTACGAGCAGTACTTC.

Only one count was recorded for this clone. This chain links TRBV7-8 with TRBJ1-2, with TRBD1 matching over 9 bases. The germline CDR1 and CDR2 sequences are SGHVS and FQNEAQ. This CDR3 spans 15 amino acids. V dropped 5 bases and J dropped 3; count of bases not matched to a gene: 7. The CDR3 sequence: CASSVGQGLYYGYTF. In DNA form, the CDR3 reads TGTGCCAGCAGCGTAGGACAGGGGCTCTACTATGGCTACACCTTC.

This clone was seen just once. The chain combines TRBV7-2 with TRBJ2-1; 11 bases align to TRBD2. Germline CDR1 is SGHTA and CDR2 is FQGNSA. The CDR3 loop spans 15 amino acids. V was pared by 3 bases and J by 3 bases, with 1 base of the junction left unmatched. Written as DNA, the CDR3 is TGTGCCAGCAGCTTTACTAGCGGGGGCTACAATGAGCAGTTCTTC. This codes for CASSFTSGGYNEQFF. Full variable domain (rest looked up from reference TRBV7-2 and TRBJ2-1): GAGVSQSPSNKVTEKGKDVELRCDPISGHTALYWYRQSLGQGLEFLIYFQGNSAPDKSGLPSDRFSAERTGGSVSTLTIQRTQQEDSAVYLCASSFTSGGYNEQFFGPGTRLTVL.

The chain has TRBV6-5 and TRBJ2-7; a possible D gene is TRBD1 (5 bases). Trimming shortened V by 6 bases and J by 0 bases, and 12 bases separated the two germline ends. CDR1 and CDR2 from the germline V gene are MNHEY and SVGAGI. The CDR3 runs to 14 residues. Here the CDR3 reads CASSQDTASYEQYF. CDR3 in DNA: TGTGCCAGCAGCCAGGACACAGCCTCCTACGAGCAGTACTTC.

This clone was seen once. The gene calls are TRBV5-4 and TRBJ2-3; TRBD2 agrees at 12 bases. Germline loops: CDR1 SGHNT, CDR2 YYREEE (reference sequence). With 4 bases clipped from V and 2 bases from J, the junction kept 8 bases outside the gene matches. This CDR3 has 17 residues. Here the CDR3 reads CASSQRLAGAITDTQYF. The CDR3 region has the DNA TGTGCCAGCAGCCAAAGACTAGCGGGGGCCATCACAGATACGCAGTATTTT.

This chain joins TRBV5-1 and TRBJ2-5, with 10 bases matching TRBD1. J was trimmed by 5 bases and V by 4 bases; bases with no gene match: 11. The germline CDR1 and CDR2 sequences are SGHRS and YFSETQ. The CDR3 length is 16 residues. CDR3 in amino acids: CASSPGQGWGTETQYF. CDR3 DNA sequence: TGCGCCAGCAGCCCGGGACAGGGGTGGGGTACGGAGACCCAGTACTTC.

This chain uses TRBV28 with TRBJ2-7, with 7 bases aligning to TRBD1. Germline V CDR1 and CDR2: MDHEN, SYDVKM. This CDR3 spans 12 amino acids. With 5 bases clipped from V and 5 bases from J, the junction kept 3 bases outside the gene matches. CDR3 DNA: TGTGCCAGCAGTGACAGGGTCCACGAGCAGTACTTC. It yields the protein CASSDRVHEQYF.

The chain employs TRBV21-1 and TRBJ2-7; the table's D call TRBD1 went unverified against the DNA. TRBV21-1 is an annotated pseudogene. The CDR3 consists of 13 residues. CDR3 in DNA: TGTGCCAGCAGAGGACACGTCGCCTACGAGCAGTACTTC. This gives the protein CASRGHVAYEQYF.

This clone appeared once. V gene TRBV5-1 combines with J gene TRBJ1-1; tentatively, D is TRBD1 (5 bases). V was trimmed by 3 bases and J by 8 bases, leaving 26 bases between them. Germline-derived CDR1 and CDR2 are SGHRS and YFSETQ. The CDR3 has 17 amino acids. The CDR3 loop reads CASSSWRGSGVPSEAFF. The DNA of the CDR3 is TGCGCCAGCAGCTCCTGGCGGGGGTCCGGGGTTCCTTCAGAAGCTTTCTTT.

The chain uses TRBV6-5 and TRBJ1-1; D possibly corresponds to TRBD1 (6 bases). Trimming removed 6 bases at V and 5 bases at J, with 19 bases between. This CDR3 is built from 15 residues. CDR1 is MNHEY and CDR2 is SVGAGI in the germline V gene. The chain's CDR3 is CASSPWGQGRTEAFF. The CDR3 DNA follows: TGTGCCAGCAGCCCCTGGGGGCAGGGGCGGACTGAAGCTTTCTTT.